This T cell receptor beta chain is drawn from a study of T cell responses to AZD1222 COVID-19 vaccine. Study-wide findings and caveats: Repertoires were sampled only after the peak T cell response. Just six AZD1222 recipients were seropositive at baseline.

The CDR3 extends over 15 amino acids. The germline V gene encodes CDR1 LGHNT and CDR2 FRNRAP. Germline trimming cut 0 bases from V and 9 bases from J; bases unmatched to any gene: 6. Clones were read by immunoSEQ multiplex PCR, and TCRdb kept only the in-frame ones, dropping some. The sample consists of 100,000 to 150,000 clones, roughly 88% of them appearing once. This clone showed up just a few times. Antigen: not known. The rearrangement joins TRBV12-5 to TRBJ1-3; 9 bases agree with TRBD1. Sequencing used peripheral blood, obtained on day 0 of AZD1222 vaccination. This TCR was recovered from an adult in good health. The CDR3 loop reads CASGLVRDRVVTIYF. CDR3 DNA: TGTGCTAGTGGTTTGGTACGGGACAGGGTGGTCACCATATATTTT.